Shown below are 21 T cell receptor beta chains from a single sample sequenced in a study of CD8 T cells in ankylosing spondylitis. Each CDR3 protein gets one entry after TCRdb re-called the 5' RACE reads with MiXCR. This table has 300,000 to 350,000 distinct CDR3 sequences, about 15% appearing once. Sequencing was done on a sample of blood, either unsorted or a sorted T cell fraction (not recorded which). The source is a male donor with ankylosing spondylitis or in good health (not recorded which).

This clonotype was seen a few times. CDR3: CASSQGRTATRTGELFF. The CDR3 nucleotides read TGTGCCAGCAGCCAAGGGAGGACGGCCACGAGGACCGGGGAGCTGTTTTTT. The chain joins TRBV3-1 to TRBJ2-2, with D perhaps TRBD2 (5 bases). Germline values: CDR1 LGHDT, CDR2 YNNKEL (reference sequence). CDR3 length equals 17 residues. V was shortened by 1 base and J by 5 bases, with 17 bases between the two germline ends.

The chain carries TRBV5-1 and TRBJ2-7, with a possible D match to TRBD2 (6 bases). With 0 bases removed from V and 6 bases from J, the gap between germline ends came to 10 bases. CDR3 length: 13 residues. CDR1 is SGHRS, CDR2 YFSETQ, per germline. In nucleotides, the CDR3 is TGCGCCAGCAGCTTGGATGTGGAGGGCGAGCAGTACTTC. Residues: CASSLDVEGEQYF.

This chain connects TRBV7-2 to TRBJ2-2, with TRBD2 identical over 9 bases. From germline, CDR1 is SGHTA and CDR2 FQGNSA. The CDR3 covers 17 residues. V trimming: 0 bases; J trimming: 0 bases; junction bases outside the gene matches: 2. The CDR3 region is CASSLAVAGANTGELFF. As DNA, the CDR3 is TGTGCCAGCAGCTTAGCGGTAGCGGGGGCGAACACCGGGGAGCTGTTTTTT.

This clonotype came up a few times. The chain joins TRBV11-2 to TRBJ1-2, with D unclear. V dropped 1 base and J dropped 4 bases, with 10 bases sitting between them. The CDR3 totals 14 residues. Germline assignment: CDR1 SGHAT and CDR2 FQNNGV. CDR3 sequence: CASSLGQAPYGYTF. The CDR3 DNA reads TGTGCCAGCAGCTTAGGGCAGGCCCCCTATGGCTACACCTTC.

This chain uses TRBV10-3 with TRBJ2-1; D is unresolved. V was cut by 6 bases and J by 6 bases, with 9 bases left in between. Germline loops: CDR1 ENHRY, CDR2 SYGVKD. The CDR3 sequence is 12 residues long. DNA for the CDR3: TGTGCCATCAGCCCAAGCTCCAATGAGCAGTTCTTC. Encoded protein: CAISPSSNEQFF.

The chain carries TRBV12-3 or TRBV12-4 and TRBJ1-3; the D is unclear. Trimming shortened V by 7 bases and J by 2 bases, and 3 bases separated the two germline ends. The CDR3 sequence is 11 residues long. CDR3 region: CASITGNTIYF. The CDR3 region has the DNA TGTGCCAGCATCACTGGAAACACCATATATTTT.

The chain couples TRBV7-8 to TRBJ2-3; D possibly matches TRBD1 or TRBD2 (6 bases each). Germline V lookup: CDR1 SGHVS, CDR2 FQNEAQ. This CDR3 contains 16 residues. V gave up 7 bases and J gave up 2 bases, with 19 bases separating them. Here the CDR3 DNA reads TGTGCCAGCACCCCTTCAAGGGGGGCCCTCACAGATACGCAGTATTTT. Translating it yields CASTPSRGALTDTQYF.

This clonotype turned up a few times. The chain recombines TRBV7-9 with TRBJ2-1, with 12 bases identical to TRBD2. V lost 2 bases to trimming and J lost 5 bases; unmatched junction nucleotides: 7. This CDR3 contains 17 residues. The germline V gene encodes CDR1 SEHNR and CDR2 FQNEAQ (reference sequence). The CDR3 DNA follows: TGTGCCAGCAGCTTACCCCTTACTAGCGGGGGGAACAATGAGCAGTTCTTC. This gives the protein CASSLPLTSGGNNEQFF. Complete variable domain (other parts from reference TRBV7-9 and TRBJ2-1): DTGVSQNPRHKITKRGQNVTFRCDPISEHNRLYWYRQTLGQGPEFLTYFQNEAQLEKSRLLSDRFSAERPKGSFSTLEIQRTEQGDSAMYLCASSLPLTSGGNNEQFFGPGTRLTVL.

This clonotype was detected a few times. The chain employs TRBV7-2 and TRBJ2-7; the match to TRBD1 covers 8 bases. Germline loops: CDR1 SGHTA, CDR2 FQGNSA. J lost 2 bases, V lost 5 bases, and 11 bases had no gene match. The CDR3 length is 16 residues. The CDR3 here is CASSPPPGGPTYEQYF. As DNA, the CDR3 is TGTGCCAGCAGCCCCCCGCCAGGGGGCCCTACCTACGAGCAGTACTTC.

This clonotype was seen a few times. CDR3 coding DNA: TGCAGTGCTACCACACAGCTGAACACTGAAGCTTTCTTT. Translation: CSATTQLNTEAFF. V and J are TRBV20-1 and TRBJ1-1; D remains ambiguous. V lost 4 bases to trimming and J lost 0 bases, with 9 bases between them. Germline CDR1 and CDR2: DFQATT and SNEGSKA (reference sequence). This CDR3 has 13 amino acids.

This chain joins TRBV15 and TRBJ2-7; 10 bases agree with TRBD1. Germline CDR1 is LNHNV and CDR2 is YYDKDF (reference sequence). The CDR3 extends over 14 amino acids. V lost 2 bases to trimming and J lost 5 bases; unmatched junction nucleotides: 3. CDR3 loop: CATSRPGQGNEQYF. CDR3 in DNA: TGTGCCACCAGCAGACCGGGACAGGGGAACGAGCAGTACTTC. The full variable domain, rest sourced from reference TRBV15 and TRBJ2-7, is DAMVIQNPRYQVTQFGKPVTLSCSQTLNHNVMYWYQQKSSQAPKLLFHYYDKDFNNEADTPDNFQSRRPNTSFCFLDIRSPGLGDTAMYLCATSRPGQGNEQYFGPGTRLTVT.

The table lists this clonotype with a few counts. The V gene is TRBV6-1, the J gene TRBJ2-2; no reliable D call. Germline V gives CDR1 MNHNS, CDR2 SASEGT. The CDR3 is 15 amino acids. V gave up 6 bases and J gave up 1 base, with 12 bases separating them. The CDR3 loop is CASSQGTLNTGELFF. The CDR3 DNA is TGTGCCAGCAGCCAAGGTACCTTGAACACCGGGGAGCTGTTTTTT.

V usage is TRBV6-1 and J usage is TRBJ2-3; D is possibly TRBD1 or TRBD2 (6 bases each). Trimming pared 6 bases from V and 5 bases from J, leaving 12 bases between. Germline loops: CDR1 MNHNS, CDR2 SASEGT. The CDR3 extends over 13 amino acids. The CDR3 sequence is CASRGGQGDTQYF. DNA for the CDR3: TGTGCCAGCAGGGGGGGCCAGGGAGATACGCAGTATTTT.

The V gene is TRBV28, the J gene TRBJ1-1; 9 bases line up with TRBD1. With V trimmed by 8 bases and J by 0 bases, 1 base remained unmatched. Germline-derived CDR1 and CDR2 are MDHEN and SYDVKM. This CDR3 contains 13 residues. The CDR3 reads CASWDRVNTEAFF. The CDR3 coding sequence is TGTGCCAGCTGGGACAGGGTGAACACTGAAGCTTTCTTT. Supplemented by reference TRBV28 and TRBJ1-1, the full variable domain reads DVKVTQSSRYLVKRTGEKVFLECVQDMDHENMFWYRQDPGLGLRLIYFSYDVKMKEKGDIPEGYSVSREKKERFSLILESASTNQTSMYLCASWDRVNTEAFFGQGTRLTVV.

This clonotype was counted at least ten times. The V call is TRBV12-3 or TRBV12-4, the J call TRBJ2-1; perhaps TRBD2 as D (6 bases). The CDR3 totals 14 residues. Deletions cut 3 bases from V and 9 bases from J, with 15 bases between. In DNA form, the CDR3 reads TGTGCCAGCAGTTTTACCCGATGGAGGGTTGAGCAGTTCTTC. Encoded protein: CASSFTRWRVEQFF.

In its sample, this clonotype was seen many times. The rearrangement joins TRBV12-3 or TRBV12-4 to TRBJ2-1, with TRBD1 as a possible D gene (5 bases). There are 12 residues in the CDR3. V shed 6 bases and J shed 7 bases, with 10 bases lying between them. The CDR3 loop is CASSRDTNEQFF. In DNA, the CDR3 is TGTGCCAGCAGCAGGGATACAAATGAGCAGTTCTTC.

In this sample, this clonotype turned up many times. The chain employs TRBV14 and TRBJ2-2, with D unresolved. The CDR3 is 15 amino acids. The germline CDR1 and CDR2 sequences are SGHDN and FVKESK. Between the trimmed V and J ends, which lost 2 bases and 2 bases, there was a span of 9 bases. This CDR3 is CASSQLTANTGELFF. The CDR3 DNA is TGTGCCAGCAGCCAATTAACAGCCAACACCGGGGAGCTGTTTTTT.

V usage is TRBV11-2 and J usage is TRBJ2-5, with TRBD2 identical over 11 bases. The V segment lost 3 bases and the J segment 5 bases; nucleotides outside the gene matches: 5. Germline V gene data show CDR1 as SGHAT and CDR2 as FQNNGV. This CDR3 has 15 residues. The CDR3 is CASSFRLAGPETQYF. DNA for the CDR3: TGTGCCAGCAGCTTCAGACTAGCGGGGCCGGAGACCCAGTACTTC.

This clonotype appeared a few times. The CDR3 sequence: CASRPAGGPSYEQYF. CDR3 nucleotide sequence: TGTGCCAGCAGACCCGCGGGGGGTCCCTCCTACGAGCAGTACTTC. The chain uses TRBV28 and TRBJ2-7; 8 positions match TRBD2. The CDR3 has 15 amino acids. Germline V gives CDR1 MDHEN, CDR2 SYDVKM. The ends lost 6 bases at V and 0 bases at J; junction bases unmatched: 7.

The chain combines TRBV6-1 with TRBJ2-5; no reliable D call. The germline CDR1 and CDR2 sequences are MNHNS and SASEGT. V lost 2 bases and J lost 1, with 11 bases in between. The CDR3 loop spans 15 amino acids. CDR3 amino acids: CASSEQTRVQETQYF. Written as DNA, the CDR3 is TGTGCCAGCAGTGAACAGACACGGGTCCAAGAGACCCAGTACTTC.

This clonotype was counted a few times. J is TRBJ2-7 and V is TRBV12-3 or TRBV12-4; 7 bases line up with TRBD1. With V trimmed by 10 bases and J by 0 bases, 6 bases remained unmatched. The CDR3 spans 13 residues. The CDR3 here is CATKTGDSYEQYF. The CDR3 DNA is TGTGCCACCAAAACAGGGGACTCCTACGAGCAGTACTTC.